This T cell receptor beta chain comes out of a study of cytomegalovirus exposure and HLA in healthy donors. The primer mix had 60 Vbeta and 13 Jbeta primers. The data were produced by immunoSEQ multiplex PCR, yet TCRdb's version contains in-frame clones alone and is incomplete. This sample has about 210,000 clones, with 82% found just once. What was sequenced was PBMCs. The source is a man in his forties or fifties in good health and CMV-seropositive.

As DNA, the CDR3 is TGCGCCAGCAGTGACGGGGTTGGGACGCAGTATTTT. It translates to CASSDGVGTQYF. The V call is TRBV10-1, the J call TRBJ2-3, with D maybe TRBD2 (5 bases). This CDR3 spans 12 amino acids. CDR1 WNHNN and CDR2 SYGVQD come from the germline V gene (reference sequence). Trimming took off 3 bases at V and 9 bases at J, with 10 bases between the two ends.